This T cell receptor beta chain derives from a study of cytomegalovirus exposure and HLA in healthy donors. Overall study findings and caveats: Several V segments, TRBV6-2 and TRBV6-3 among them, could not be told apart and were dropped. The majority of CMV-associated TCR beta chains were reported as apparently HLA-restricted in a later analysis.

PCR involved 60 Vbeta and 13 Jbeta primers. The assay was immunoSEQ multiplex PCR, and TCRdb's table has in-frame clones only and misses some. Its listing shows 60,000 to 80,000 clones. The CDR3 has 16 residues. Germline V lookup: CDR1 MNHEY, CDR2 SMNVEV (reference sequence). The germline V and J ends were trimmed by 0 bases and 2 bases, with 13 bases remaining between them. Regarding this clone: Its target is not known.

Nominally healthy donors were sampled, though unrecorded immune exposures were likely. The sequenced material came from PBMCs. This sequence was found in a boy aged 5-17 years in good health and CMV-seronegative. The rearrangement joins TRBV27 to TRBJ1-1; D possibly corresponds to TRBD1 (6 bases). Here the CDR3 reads CASSLSGGAVNTEAFF. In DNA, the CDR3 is TGTGCCAGCAGTTTATCGGGGGGGGCGGTAAACACTGAAGCTTTCTTT.